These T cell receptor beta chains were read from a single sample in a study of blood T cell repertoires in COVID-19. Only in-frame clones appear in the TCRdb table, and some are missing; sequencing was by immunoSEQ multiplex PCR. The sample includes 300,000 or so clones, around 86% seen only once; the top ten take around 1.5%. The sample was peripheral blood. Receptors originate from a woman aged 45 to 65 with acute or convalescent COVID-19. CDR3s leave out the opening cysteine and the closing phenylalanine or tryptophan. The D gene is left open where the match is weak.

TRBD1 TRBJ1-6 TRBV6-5 ASSYITGGSPLH
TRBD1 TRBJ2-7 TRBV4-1 ASSQTLPGGISYEQY
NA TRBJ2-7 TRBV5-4 ASSLPGYEQY
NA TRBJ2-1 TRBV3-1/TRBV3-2 ASSPDSTYNEQF
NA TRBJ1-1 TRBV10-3 AISESRDGEAF
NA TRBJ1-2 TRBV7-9 ASTQWSGGVLADGYT
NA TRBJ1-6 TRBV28 ASIVGQRGSLH
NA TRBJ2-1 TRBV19 ATRDSLYEF
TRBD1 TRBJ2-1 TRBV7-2 ASSPGQGSEQF
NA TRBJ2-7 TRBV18 ASSPPASSDEQY
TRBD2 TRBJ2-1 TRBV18 ASSPLGGTSGHNEQF
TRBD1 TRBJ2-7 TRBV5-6 ASSFDRGYEQY
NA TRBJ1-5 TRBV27 ASSRSDPGQNLNQPQH
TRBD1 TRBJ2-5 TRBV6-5 ASRDRGQQETQY
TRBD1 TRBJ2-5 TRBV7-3 ASSPGQAETQY
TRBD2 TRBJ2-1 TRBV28 ASDSSGRAYNEQF
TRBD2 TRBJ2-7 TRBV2 ASSEFVASGRVSYEQY
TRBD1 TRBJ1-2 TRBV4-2 ASSHTRTGGIYGYT
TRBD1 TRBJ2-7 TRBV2 ASSPRTGQYEQY
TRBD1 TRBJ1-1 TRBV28 ASRNRGLGTEAF
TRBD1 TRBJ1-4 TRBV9 ASRPGTANEKLF
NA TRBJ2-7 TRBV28 ASSFVGGLGLRSSYEQY
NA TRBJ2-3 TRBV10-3 AISYKSTDTQY
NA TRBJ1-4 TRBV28 ASRRLGLSNEKLF
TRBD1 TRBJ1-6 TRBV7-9 ASSLRGQGTAPLH
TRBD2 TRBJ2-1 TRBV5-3 ARSLALGLAGRSSYNEQF
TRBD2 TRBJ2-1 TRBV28 ASRTPSGSSYNEQF
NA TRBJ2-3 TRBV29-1 SVEYGADTQY
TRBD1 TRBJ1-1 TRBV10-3 AIRLGTGEEAF
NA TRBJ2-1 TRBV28 ASSPRDAAWLNNEQF
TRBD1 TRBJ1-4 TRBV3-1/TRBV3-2 ASSQRQGVEKLF
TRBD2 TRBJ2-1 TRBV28 ASSTLMGGSEQF
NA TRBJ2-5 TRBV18 ASSPVGGAGETQY
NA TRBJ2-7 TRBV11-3 ASSLEGRTGSSHEQY
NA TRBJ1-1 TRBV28 ASSLGGRQNTEAF
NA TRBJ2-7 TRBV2 ASSDGTYYEQY
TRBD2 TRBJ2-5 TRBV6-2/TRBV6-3 ASSYRRSPSGSYPGETQY
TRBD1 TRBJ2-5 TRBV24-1 ATSEPTGSKETQY
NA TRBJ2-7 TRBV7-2 ASSTSGTRNYEQY
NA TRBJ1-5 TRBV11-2 ASSADSYLRPQH
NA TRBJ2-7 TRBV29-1 SVVHRVAYEQY
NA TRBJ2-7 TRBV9 ASSVLPSNDEQY
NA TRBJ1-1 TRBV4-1 ASSQDLNYLNTEAF
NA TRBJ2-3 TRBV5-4 ASSQSTDTQY
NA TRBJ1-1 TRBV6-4 ASSDYPTYTEAF
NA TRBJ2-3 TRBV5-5 ASRTGIRAADTQY
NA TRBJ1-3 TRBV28 ASSLGAAGNTIY
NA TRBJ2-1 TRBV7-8 ASSHLAAPPIYNEQF
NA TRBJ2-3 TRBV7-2 ASSLAPGAVADTQY
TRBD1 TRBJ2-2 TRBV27 ASSLPLGTGGELF
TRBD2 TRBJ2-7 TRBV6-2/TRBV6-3 ASRPALAGGSYEQY
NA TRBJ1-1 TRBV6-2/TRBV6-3 ASSYSRIRAEAF
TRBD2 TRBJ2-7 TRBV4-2 ASSQGSGNGVYEQY
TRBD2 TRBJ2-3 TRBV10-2 ASSETSGSTDTQY
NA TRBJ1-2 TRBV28 ASSRREAPPGYT
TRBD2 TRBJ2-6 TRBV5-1 ASSLGTSGRASGANVLT
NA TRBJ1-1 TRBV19 ASSITGVDTEAF